This T cell receptor (beta chain) came from a study of blood T cell repertoires in COVID-19. Overall study context: PBMCs, B-cell-depleted T cells, or T cells provided the cDNA or gDNA that made up the material.

Authors' methods: The authors estimated nucleated cell counts from reference gene primer amplification. Method: immunoSEQ multiplex PCR; TCRdb's copy keeps in-frame clones and lacks some. That table is the source of V, J and clone size, and D and trimming were worked out from the DNA. The table includes 200,000 to 250,000 clones, about 80% detected once. With V trimmed by 1 base and J by 1 base, 5 bases remained unmatched. The CDR3 has 16 amino acids. The V gene's germline CDR1 is SGHAT and CDR2 FQNNGV. The sample consisted of peripheral blood. This chain uses TRBV11-2 with TRBJ2-3; 7 bases match TRBD2. The receptor was isolated from a woman aged 55-69 years with acute or convalescent COVID-19. The CDR3 sequence is CASSLGAGIRTDTQYF. Here the CDR3 DNA reads TGTGCCAGCAGCTTAGGAGCGGGGATACGCACAGATACGCAGTATTTT.